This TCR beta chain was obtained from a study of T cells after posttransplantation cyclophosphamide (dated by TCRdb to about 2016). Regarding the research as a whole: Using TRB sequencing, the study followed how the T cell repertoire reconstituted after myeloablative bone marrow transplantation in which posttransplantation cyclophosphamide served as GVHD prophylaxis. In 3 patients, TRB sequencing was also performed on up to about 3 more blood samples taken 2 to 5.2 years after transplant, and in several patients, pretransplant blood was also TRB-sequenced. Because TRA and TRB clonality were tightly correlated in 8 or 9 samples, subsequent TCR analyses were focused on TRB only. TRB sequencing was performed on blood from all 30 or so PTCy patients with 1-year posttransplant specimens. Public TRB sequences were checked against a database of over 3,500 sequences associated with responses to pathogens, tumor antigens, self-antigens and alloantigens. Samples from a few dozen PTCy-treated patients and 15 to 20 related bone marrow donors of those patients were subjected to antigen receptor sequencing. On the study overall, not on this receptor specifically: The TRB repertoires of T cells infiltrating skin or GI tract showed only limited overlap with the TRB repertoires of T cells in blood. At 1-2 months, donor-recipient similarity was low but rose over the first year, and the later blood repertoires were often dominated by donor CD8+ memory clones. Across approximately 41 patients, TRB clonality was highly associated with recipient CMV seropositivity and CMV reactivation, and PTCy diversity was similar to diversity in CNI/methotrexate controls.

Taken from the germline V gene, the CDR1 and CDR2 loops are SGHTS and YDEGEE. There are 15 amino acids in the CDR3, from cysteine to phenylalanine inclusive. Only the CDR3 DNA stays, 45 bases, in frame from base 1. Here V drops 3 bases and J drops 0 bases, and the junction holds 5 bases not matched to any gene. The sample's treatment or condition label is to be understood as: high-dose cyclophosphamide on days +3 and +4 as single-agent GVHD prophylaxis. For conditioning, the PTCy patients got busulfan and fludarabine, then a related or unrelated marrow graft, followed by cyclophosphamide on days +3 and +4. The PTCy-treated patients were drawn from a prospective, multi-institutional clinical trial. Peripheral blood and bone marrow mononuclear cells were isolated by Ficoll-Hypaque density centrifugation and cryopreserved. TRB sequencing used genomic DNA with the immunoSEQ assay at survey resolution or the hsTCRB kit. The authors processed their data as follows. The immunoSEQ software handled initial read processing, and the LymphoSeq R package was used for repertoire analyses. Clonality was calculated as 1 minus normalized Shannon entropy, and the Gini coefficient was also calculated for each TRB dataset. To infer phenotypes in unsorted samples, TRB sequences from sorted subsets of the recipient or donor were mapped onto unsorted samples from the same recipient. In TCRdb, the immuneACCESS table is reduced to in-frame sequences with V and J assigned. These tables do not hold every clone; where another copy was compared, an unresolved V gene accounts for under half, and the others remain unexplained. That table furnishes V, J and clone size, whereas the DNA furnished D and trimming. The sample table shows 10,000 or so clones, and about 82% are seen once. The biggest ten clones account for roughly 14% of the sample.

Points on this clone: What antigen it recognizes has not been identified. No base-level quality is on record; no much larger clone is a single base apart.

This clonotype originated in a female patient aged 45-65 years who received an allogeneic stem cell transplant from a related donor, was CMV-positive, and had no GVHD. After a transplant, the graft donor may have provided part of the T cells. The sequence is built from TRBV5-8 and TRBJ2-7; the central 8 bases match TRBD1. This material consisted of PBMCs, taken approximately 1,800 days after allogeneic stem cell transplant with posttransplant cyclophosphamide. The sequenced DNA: TGTGCCAGCAGCTACCGGGACAGGATCTCCTACGAGCAGTACTTC. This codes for CASSYRDRISYEQYF.